This T cell receptor beta chain was sequenced during a study of T cells in Graves' hyperthyroidism and ophthalmopathy. Whole-study findings and limits: Within blood appeared most thyroid clonotypes that had expanded above 0.001. The model forecast ophthalmopathy, anticipating it by a median around 6.5 months before onset.

Researchers amplified the TCR beta CDR3 regions from RNA transcripts. An initial round of RT-PCR targeting the TCR CDR3 relied on the HTBI primer set. In TCRdb, the multiplex PCR reads were re-called with MiXCR into one record per CDR3 protein. The data contain about 360,000 distinct CDR3 sequences, about 13% of them singletons. The PBMCs were taken from roughly 10 ml of fresh peripheral blood. Many counts were recorded for this clonotype. Its antigen is not known. This receptor was identified in a woman between 18 and 29 years old with Graves' hyperthyroidism. The material sequenced was blood.

In DNA, the CDR3 is TGTGCCAGCAGAGAGTGGGGCAATCAGCCCCAGCATTTT. Residues: CASREWGNQPQHF. V is TRBV2 and J is TRBJ1-5; D gene uncertain. Germline V gene lookup returns CDR1 SNHLY and CDR2 FYNNEI. The CDR3 has 13 residues. V was pared by 6 bases and J by 2 bases, with 8 bases between. Using reference TRBV2 and TRBJ1-5 for the parts outside the CDR3, the full variable domain is EPEVTQTPSHQVTQMGQEVILRCVPISNHLYFYWYRQILGQKVEFLVSFYNNEISEKSEIFDDQFSVERPDGSNFTLKIRSTKLEDSAMYFCASREWGNQPQHFGDGTRLSIL.